Each of the 21 T cell receptor beta chains below was sequenced from the same sample in a study of beta chain features in type 1 diabetes. Study-level points and caveats: Significant though moderate, a shortening of TCRB CDR3s appeared in all four CD4+ subsets of Type 1 diabetes patients.

All of the isolated RNA was reverse transcribed, so expressed TCRB transcripts were sequenced. The table came from immunoSEQ multiplex PCR; TCRdb's copy has only in-frame clones and leaves some out. Of hundreds of thousands of clones in the sample, roughly 13% were seen once. These receptors have no known antigen. Sequenced material: naive CD4+ T cells from blood. The receptor source for this set is a man aged 18 to 29 with type 1 diabetes.

In its sample, this clone was seen a few times. The gene calls are TRBV5-4 and TRBJ2-5; D tentatively fits TRBD1 or TRBD2 (6 bases each). The CDR3 covers 14 residues. Germline CDR1 is SGHNT and CDR2 is YYREEE (reference sequence). Trimming removed 0 bases from V and 1 base from J, with 7 bases in between. The CDR3 protein is CASSLEGGQETQYF. The CDR3 bases are TGTGCCAGCAGCTTGGAGGGGGGCCAAGAGACCCAGTACTTC.

This clone occurred a few times. The V gene is TRBV6-1, the J gene TRBJ1-6; 9 positions agree with TRBD1. The trim removed 3 bases at V and 5 bases at J, leaving 5 bases unmatched. The CDR3 is 16 amino acids. Germline V gives CDR1 MNHNS, CDR2 SASEGT. CDR3 sequence: CASSDPGTGNNSPLHF. CDR3 DNA: TGTGCCAGCAGTGACCCGGGGACAGGGAATAATTCACCCCTCCACTTT.

The chain links TRBV9 to TRBJ1-5; no clear D gene. V was trimmed by 4 bases and J by 6 bases, leaving 14 bases between them. CDR1 and CDR2 from the germline V gene are SGDLS and YYNGEE. The CDR3 covers 14 residues. CDR3 region: CASSPQARVQPQHF. The CDR3, as DNA: TGTGCCAGCAGCCCGCAGGCGCGGGTTCAGCCCCAGCATTTT.

V usage is TRBV7-3 and J usage is TRBJ1-1; no clear D gene. This CDR3 spans 15 amino acids. V gave up 0 bases and J gave up 3 bases, with 11 bases separating them. Germline-derived CDR1 and CDR2 are SGHTA and FQGTGA. The CDR3 DNA sequence: TGTGCCAGCAGCTTAACACGGGAGGTTGACACTGAAGCTTTCTTT. Its protein product is CASSLTREVDTEAFF.

This clone has a handful of counts. The V and J genes are TRBV9 and TRBJ1-1, with TRBD1 matching 9 bases. The CDR3 has 17 residues. J lost 1 base, V lost 5 bases, and 12 bases had no gene match. The germline gives CDR1 SGDLS, CDR2 YYNGEE. The DNA for the CDR3 is TGTGCCAGCAGTCCCGACCGGGACAGGGCATGGAACACTGAAGCTTTCTTT. Translating it yields CASSPDRDRAWNTEAFF.

The chain links TRBV30 to TRBJ2-7; no clear D gene. The ends were cut back, 0 bases at V and 2 bases at J, with 8 bases in the middle. The germline CDR1 and CDR2 sequences are GTSNPN and SVGIG (reference sequence). There are 13 residues in the CDR3. The CDR3 reads CAWSVPPAYEQYF. The CDR3 nucleotides read TGTGCCTGGAGTGTACCCCCGGCCTACGAGCAGTACTTC.

This chain joins TRBV19 and TRBJ2-1, with 8 bases lining up with TRBD1. This CDR3 spans 13 amino acids. After removal of 6 bases from V and 5 bases from J, the junction contained 3 bases not matched to a gene. The germline gives CDR1 LNHDA, CDR2 SQIVND (reference sequence). CDR3 region: CASRLQGDNEQFF. The DNA of the CDR3 is TGTGCCAGTAGACTACAGGGGGACAATGAGCAGTTCTTC.

This sequence joins TRBV7-3 and TRBJ2-1, with D possibly TRBD2 on 5 matching bases. Trimming left V 2 bases short and J 1 base short, with 9 bases between. The CDR3 is 15 residues long. From germline, CDR1 is SGHTA and CDR2 FQGTGA. This chain's CDR3 is CASSLGESSYNEQFF. The CDR3 DNA follows: TGTGCCAGCAGCTTAGGGGAGTCTTCCTACAATGAGCAGTTCTTC.

This chain uses TRBV25-1 with TRBJ2-3; D ambiguous. Germline-derived CDR1 and CDR2 are MGHDK and SYGVNS. With 1 base removed from V and 2 bases from J, the gap between germline ends came to 13 bases. The CDR3 extends over 16 amino acids. CDR3 coding DNA: TGTGCCAGCAGTGAATTGACTGGACGCCTCACAGATACGCAGTATTTT. Translating gives CASSELTGRLTDTQYF.

The CDR3 sequence is CSVRTAMNTEAFF. The DNA for the CDR3 is TGCAGCGTTCGGACAGCAATGAACACTGAAGCTTTCTTT. The V gene is TRBV29-1, the J gene TRBJ1-1; D is perhaps TRBD1 (6 bases). CDR1 is SQVTM, CDR2 ANQGSEA, per germline. Trimming took off 5 bases at V and 0 bases at J, with 10 bases between the two ends. The CDR3 has 13 residues.

A remark on this clone: Other DNA sequences in the same sample also yield this CDR3. The chain is built from TRBV18 and TRBJ1-1; D uncertain. V was trimmed by 2 bases and J by 1 base, leaving 5 bases between them. Germline V gene data show CDR1 as KGHSH and CDR2 as LQKENI. The CDR3 runs 13 residues. CDR3 sequence (DNA): TGTGCCAGCTCACCAGTGGGGAACACTGAAGCTTTCTTT. This sequence encodes CASSPVGNTEAFF.

The J gene is TRBJ2-1, the V gene TRBV7-2, with a possible D match to TRBD2 (8 bases). Germline CDR1 SGHTA, CDR2 FQGNSA. The germline V and J ends were trimmed by 7 bases and 9 bases, with 22 bases remaining between them. CDR3 length: 15 residues. CDR3 in amino acids: CASIPDRVAGGEQFF. The CDR3 bases are TGTGCCAGCATCCCAGACAGGGTCGCGGGGGGTGAGCAGTTCTTC.

The chain employs TRBV5-1 and TRBJ1-2; no reliable D call. The CDR3 is 14 amino acids. V was clipped by 0 bases and J by 7 bases, with 13 bases between them. CDR1 is SGHRS and CDR2 is YFSETQ in the germline V gene. The CDR3 sequence is CASSLATLRGGYTF. CDR3 bases: TGCGCCAGCAGCTTGGCGACCCTAAGAGGTGGCTACACCTTC.

The chain uses TRBV7-6 and TRBJ2-7; a possible D gene is TRBD1 (6 bases). The germline V gene encodes CDR1 SGHVS and CDR2 FNYEAQ. Trimming stripped 5 bases from V and 1 base from J, with 12 bases between. CDR3 length: 14 amino acids. The CDR3: CASSLTGQSYEQYF. The CDR3 bases are TGTGCCAGCAGCCTGACCGGACAGTCCTACGAGCAGTACTTC.

The chain combines TRBV6-1 with TRBJ2-3; maybe TRBD1 (5 bases). The CDR3 is 15 amino acids. With 3 bases removed from V and 7 bases from J, the gap between germline ends came to 17 bases. CDR1 is MNHNS and CDR2 is SASEGT in the germline V gene. DNA of the CDR3: TGTGCCAGCAGTGAGGTGCCCAAGGGGCTTAATACGCAGTATTTT. Translating it yields CASSEVPKGLNTQYF.

The gene calls are TRBV10-3 and TRBJ1-2; D possibly corresponds to TRBD1 (5 bases). Trimming cost V 6 bases and J 8 bases, with 22 bases left between them. Germline V gene data show CDR1 as ENHRY and CDR2 as SYGVKD. CDR3 length: 15 amino acids. CDR3 DNA: TGTGCCATCAGAGTCGATCGGGGGGACCCGAGGGGCTACACCTTC. As protein: CAIRVDRGDPRGYTF.

V is TRBV9 and J is TRBJ2-7; maybe TRBD2 (6 bases). Between the trimmed V and J ends, which lost 3 bases and 0 bases, there was a span of 13 bases. The V gene's germline CDR1 is SGDLS and CDR2 YYNGEE. The CDR3 consists of 15 residues. In DNA, the CDR3 is TGTGCCAGCAGCGCGCGGGACGGCAGCTCCTACGAGCAGTACTTC. It specifies CASSARDGSSYEQYF.

This clone has more than one count but fewer than ten. The rearrangement joins TRBV29-1 to TRBJ2-6; no reliable D call. Germline assignment: CDR1 SQVTM and CDR2 ANQGSEA. V lost 6 bases and J lost 0, with 3 bases in between. CDR3 length: 12 residues. The CDR3 nucleotides read TGCAGCGTAAGCTCTGGGGCCAACGTCCTGACTTTC. Amino acids: CSVSSGANVLTF.

J is TRBJ2-5 and V is TRBV5-4; D may be TRBD1 (6 bases). The CDR3 runs to 16 residues. In germline, CDR1 is SGHNT, CDR2 YYREEE (reference sequence). V was cut by 4 bases and J by 2 bases, with 18 bases left in between. The CDR3 region has the DNA TGTGCCAGCAGCAGATCGACAGGAGCCCAACAAGAGACCCAGTACTTC. Residues: CASSRSTGAQQETQYF.

The rearrangement links TRBV27 to TRBJ2-3; D is undetermined. Trimming removed 6 bases at V and 1 base at J, with 14 bases between. Germline values: CDR1 MNHEY, CDR2 SMNVEV (reference sequence). CDR3 length: 15 amino acids. CDR3 nucleotide sequence: TGTGCCAGCAGCTCAGCTGGCGTCCGCACAGATACGCAGTATTTT. Its translation is CASSSAGVRTDTQYF.

The V and J genes are TRBV7-2 and TRBJ1-6; D not resolved. This CDR3 spans 12 amino acids. Germline-derived CDR1 and CDR2 are SGHTA and FQGNSA. Trimming shortened V by 8 bases and J by 4 bases, and 6 bases separated the two germline ends. This chain's CDR3 is CASGTYNSPLHF. The CDR3 bases are TGTGCCAGCGGTACATATAATTCACCCCTCCACTTT.